Shown below are 17 T cell receptor beta chains from a single sample sequenced in a study of blood T cell repertoires in COVID-19. TCRdb's table, derived via immunoSEQ multiplex PCR, lists solely in-frame clones and lacks some. The sample has fewer than 400,000 clones; over 80% are singletons. Sequencing input: PBMCs or T cells enriched from blood (not recorded which). These receptors all stem from a woman between 18 and 30 years old who had recovered from COVID-19.

The V call is TRBV6-1, the J call TRBJ1-1; D possibly corresponds to TRBD1 (5 bases). The CDR3 has 13 residues. The germline V and J ends were trimmed by 3 bases and 3 bases, with 8 bases remaining between them. Germline assignment: CDR1 MNHNS and CDR2 SASEGT. Here the CDR3 DNA reads TGTGCCAGCAGTGATGCGGGGGACACTGAAGCTTTCTTT. Amino acids: CASSDAGDTEAFF.

The chain links TRBV6-2 or TRBV6-3 to TRBJ2-1; tentatively, D is TRBD1 (5 bases). The CDR3 length is 16 residues. CDR1 MNHEY and CDR2 SVGEGT come from the germline V gene. Between the trimmed V and J ends, which lost 0 bases and 8 bases, there was a span of 17 bases. The CDR3 reads CASSYSTRVIFDEQFF. For the CDR3, the DNA is TGTGCCAGCAGTTACTCGACCAGGGTTATATTCGATGAGCAGTTCTTC.

The rearrangement uses TRBV28 and TRBJ1-2, with D possibly being TRBD1 (5 bases). There are 13 residues in the CDR3. V shed 7 bases and J shed 6 bases, with 15 bases lying between them. CDR1 and CDR2 from the germline V gene are MDHEN and SYDVKM. DNA of the CDR3: TGTGCCAGCAAATACGACAGCGTAAATGGCTACACCTTC. This sequence encodes CASKYDSVNGYTF.

The CDR3 is CASSHRGLAGNTGELFF. The CDR3 nucleotides are TGCGCCAGCAGCCATCGGGGACTAGCGGGGAACACCGGGGAGCTGTTTTTT. The chain carries TRBV4-1 and TRBJ2-2, with 12 bases aligning to TRBD2. V shed 3 bases, J shed 1 base, and the junction held 3 bases outside the gene matches. Per the germline V gene, CDR1 is MGHRA and CDR2 is YSYEKL. The CDR3 is made up of 17 amino acids.

At least ten counts were recorded for this clone. V gene TRBV4-2 combines with J gene TRBJ2-5, with 9 bases aligning to TRBD2. V was pared by 4 bases and J by 1 base, with 13 bases of the junction left unmatched. CDR3 length: 18 residues. Per the germline V gene, CDR1 is LGHNA and CDR2 is YNFKEQ. The CDR3 is CASSLGLASDSLQETQYF. The DNA of the CDR3 is TGTGCCAGCAGCCTAGGACTAGCGTCCGACTCCCTCCAAGAGACCCAGTACTTC.

The chain recombines TRBV7-9 with TRBJ2-2; 7 nucleotides agree with TRBD1. This CDR3 is built from 15 residues. The V gene end was trimmed by 4 bases and the J gene end by 3 bases; junction bases not matched to a gene: 5. Germline V gives CDR1 SEHNR, CDR2 FQNEAQ (reference sequence). This CDR3 is CASSSRQGDTGELFF. As DNA, the CDR3 is TGTGCCAGCAGCTCCCGACAGGGTGACACCGGGGAGCTGTTTTTT. Full variable domain (outside the CDR3, taken from reference TRBV7-9 and TRBJ2-2): DTGVSQNPRHKITKRGQNVTFRCDPISEHNRLYWYRQTLGQGPEFLTYFQNEAQLEKSRLLSDRFSAERPKGSFSTLEIQRTEQGDSAMYLCASSSRQGDTGELFFGEGSRLTVL.

The chain uses TRBV30 and TRBJ1-2; possible D gene TRBD1, 5 bases. V was shortened by 0 bases and J by 5 bases, with 13 bases between the two germline ends. Germline V gives CDR1 GTSNPN, CDR2 SVGIG (reference sequence). The CDR3 extends over 14 amino acids. The CDR3: CAWSVRSDSYGYTF. CDR3 DNA sequence: TGTGCCTGGAGTGTACGGTCAGACAGTTATGGCTACACCTTC.

The V call is TRBV2, the J call TRBJ2-7; no clear D gene. CDR1 is SNHLY, CDR2 FYNNEI, per germline. The CDR3 spans 13 residues. Trimming cost V 6 bases and J 5 bases, with 14 bases left between them. The DNA of the CDR3 is TGTGCCAGCAGGAGCCGGGTCCTCCACGAGCAGTACTTC. It codes for CASRSRVLHEQYF.

The V call is TRBV11-1, the J call TRBJ2-1, with TRBD2 matching 7 bases. The CDR3 runs to 15 residues. V shed 0 bases, J shed 14 bases, and the junction held 13 bases outside the gene matches. Germline lookup yields CDR1 SGHAT and CDR2 FQDESV (reference sequence). The CDR3 here is CASSLALLAGGKKFF. The CDR3 DNA is TGTGCCAGCAGCTTAGCGCTTCTTGCCGGGGGGAAAAAGTTCTTC. Full variable domain (missing parts from reference TRBV11-1 and TRBJ2-1): EAEVAQSPRYKITEKSQAVAFWCDPISGHATLYWYRQILGQGPELLVQFQDESVVDDSQLPKDRFSAERLKGVDSTLKIQPAELGDSAMYLCASSLALLAGGKKFFGPGTRLTVL.

A single count supports this clone. The chain is built from TRBV19 and TRBJ2-1; TRBD1 matches at 12 bases. J gave up 11 bases and V 4 bases, and 12 bases lay outside the gene matches. The CDR3 spans 16 residues. Germline V CDR1 and CDR2: LNHDA, SQIVND (reference sequence). The CDR3 nucleotides read TGTGCCAGTAGTAACGTCCACGGGACAGGGGGCCAAAAGCAGTTCTTC. This codes for CASSNVHGTGGQKQFF.

This clone has just one count. The chain couples TRBV12-3 or TRBV12-4 to TRBJ1-2; 7 nucleotides match TRBD1. Trimming took 6 bases from V and 8 from J; bases not matched to a gene: 3. The CDR3 consists of 11 residues. The DNA of the CDR3 is TGTGCCAGCAGGGACAGGAGAGGCTACACCTTC. Encoded protein: CASRDRRGYTF.

The chain carries TRBV15 and TRBJ2-1, with a tentative D call TRBD2 (5 bases). Germline assignment: CDR1 LNHNV and CDR2 YYDKDF (reference sequence). This CDR3 is built from 17 residues. Between the trimmed V and J ends, which lost 3 bases and 10 bases, there was a span of 25 bases. CDR3 bases: TGTGCCACCAGCAGCACCTTGCCGGGGAAATCTCGAAAGGAGCAGTTCTTC. Translation: CATSSTLPGKSRKEQFF. The whole variable domain, filled in from reference TRBV15 and TRBJ2-1, reads DAMVIQNPRYQVTQFGKPVTLSCSQTLNHNVMYWYQQKSSQAPKLLFHYYDKDFNNEADTPDNFQSRRPNTSFCFLDIRSPGLGDTAMYLCATSSTLPGKSRKEQFFGPGTRLTVL.

The rearrangement joins TRBV6-5 to TRBJ2-3, with 7 bases matching TRBD2. J gave up 0 bases and V 6 bases, and 3 bases lay outside the gene matches. The CDR3 consists of 14 residues. CDR1 is MNHEY, CDR2 SVGAGI, per germline. CDR3 amino acids: CASSISGSTDTQYF. Written as DNA, the CDR3 is TGTGCCAGCAGCATTAGCGGGAGCACAGATACGCAGTATTTT.

In DNA form, the CDR3 reads TGTGCCAGCAGCCCCCAACCAGGGAACACCATATATTTT. Translating gives CASSPQPGNTIYF. The genes are TRBV7-9 and TRBJ1-3; the D gene is possibly TRBD1 (5 bases). Germline assignment: CDR1 SEHNR and CDR2 FQNEAQ (reference sequence). The CDR3 has 13 amino acids. Trimming cost V 5 bases and J 7 bases, with 12 bases left between them.

This chain joins TRBV5-6 and TRBJ2-2; D might be TRBD2 (5 bases). The CDR3 has 16 amino acids. Germline assignment: CDR1 SGHDT and CDR2 YYEEEE. Trimming removed 4 bases from V and 7 bases from J, with 20 bases in between. CDR3 amino acids: CASSLAFRGRNGELFF. The DNA of the CDR3 is TGTGCCAGCAGCCTCGCGTTCCGGGGTAGAAACGGGGAGCTGTTTTTT. Filled out from reference TRBV5-6 and TRBJ2-2, the complete variable domain reads DAGVTQSPTHLIKTRGQQVTLRCSPKSGHDTVSWYQQALGQGPQFIFQYYEEEERQRGNFPDRFSGHQFPNYSSELNVNALLLGDSALYLCASSLAFRGRNGELFFGEGSRLTVL.

The genes are TRBV5-4 and TRBJ2-6; D uncertain. The germline CDR1 and CDR2 sequences are SGHNT and YYREEE (reference sequence). With 2 bases removed from V and 2 bases from J, the gap between germline ends came to 11 bases. This CDR3 contains 16 residues. In DNA form, the CDR3 reads TGTGCCAGCAGCTTTAGCCTTCCAACTGGGGCCAACGTCCTGACTTTC. This translates into CASSFSLPTGANVLTF.

CDR3 in amino acids: CASSLSVRDTNEKLFF. CDR3 nucleotide sequence: TGTGCCAGCAGCTTGTCAGTTCGGGATACTAATGAAAAACTGTTTTTT. J is TRBJ1-4 and V is TRBV5-4; D ambiguous. V lost 1 base and J lost 2, with 12 bases in between. Germline CDR1 is SGHNT and CDR2 is YYREEE (reference sequence). There are 16 residues in the CDR3.